This T cell receptor (beta chain) was obtained from a study of blood T cell dynamics during melanoma immunotherapy. Across the whole study: Standard first-line treatment here was pembrolizumab or nivolumab plus ipilimumab in metastatic melanoma.

Libraries were prepared by immunoSEQ multiplex PCR; TCRdb keeps only in-frame clonotypes and omits some of them. The sample has under 200 clones, under 95% seen once; the top ten hold about a tenth. CDR3 length: 13 amino acids. CDR1 MGHDK and CDR2 SYGVNS come from the germline V gene. V dropped 6 bases and J dropped 5; count of bases not matched to a gene: 6. The time point was: pre-treatment baseline. No patient had earlier systemic cancer treatment, concurrent immunosuppressants, or another active cancer. Findings of the study overall: The study could not tell melanoma-specific clones from general immune activation. The most clonal sorted CD8+ subset, immune-effector cells, was closest to cell-free DNA CDR3 sequences.

This clone occurred a few times. Its specificity is not known. This material consisted of naive CD8+ T cells from blood, taken from a patient treated with checkpoint blockade. The chain joins TRBV25-1 to TRBJ1-1; 7 bases map to TRBD1. This receptor was obtained from a human donor with melanoma. This CDR3 reads CASSLGGETEAFF. CDR3 bases: TGTGCCAGCAGCCTAGGGGGCGAGACTGAAGCTTTCTTT.